Listed here are 28 T cell receptor beta chains from one sample, sequenced in a study of cytomegalovirus exposure and HLA in healthy donors. The study ran its PCR with 60 Vbeta and 13 Jbeta primers. This table comes from immunoSEQ multiplex PCR, and its TCRdb copy is limited to in-frame clones, with some not included. The sample carries about 160,000 clones, around 80% recorded once. The sample consisted of PBMCs. The receptors derive from a male donor in good health and CMV-seropositive.

V usage is TRBV18 and J usage is TRBJ1-5; TRBD1 matches at 7 bases. Germline V gene sequence: CDR1 KGHSH, CDR2 LQKENI. This CDR3 is built from 15 residues. The ends lost 5 bases at V and 1 base at J; junction bases unmatched: 5. CDR3 bases: TGTGCCAGCTCATTAGGGACAGTAAGCAATCAGCCCCAGCATTTT. This encodes CASSLGTVSNQPQHF.

The rearrangement links TRBV6-5 to TRBJ2-5, with D perhaps TRBD2 (6 bases). CDR3 length: 15 residues. Germline V lookup: CDR1 MNHEY, CDR2 SVGAGI. V shed 7 bases and J shed 5 bases, with 20 bases lying between them. This CDR3 reads CASKVAVGVRETQYF. CDR3 bases: TGTGCCAGCAAGGTAGCGGTTGGGGTAAGGGAGACCCAGTACTTC.

The chain has TRBV19 and TRBJ2-5, with TRBD2 identical over 8 bases. The J call may be in error: the DNA end matches TRBJ2-7 better. The germline CDR1 and CDR2 sequences are LNHDA and SQIVND (reference sequence). The CDR3 is 14 amino acids. The CDR3 sequence is CASSPAGGPYEQYF. The CDR3 nucleotides read TGTGCCAGTAGTCCCGCGGGAGGCCCCTACGAGCAGTACTTC.

Only a few counts were recorded for this clone. The chain recombines TRBV25-1 with TRBJ2-6; no reliable D call. The CDR3 runs to 15 residues. Germline V gives CDR1 MGHDK, CDR2 SYGVNS. V was trimmed by 8 bases and J by 0 bases, leaving 11 bases between them. Here the CDR3 reads CASHSRGSGANVLTF. CDR3 sequence (DNA): TGTGCCAGCCACTCGAGAGGCTCTGGGGCCAACGTCCTGACTTTC.

V gene TRBV19 combines with J gene TRBJ1-5; 9 bases agree with TRBD1. The germline CDR1 and CDR2 sequences are LNHDA and SQIVND (reference sequence). This CDR3 region has 16 residues. V dropped 5 bases and J dropped 0; count of bases not matched to a gene: 5. The CDR3 region is CASSWDRVHSNQPQHF. DNA of the CDR3: TGTGCCAGTAGTTGGGACAGGGTCCATAGCAATCAGCCCCAGCATTTT. Filled out from reference TRBV19 and TRBJ1-5, the complete variable domain reads DGGITQSPKYLFRKEGQNVTLSCEQNLNHDAMYWYRQDPGQGLRLIYYSQIVNDFQKGDIAEGYSVSREKKESFPLTVTSAQKNPTAFYLCASSWDRVHSNQPQHFGDGTRLSIL.

V usage is TRBV5-1 and J usage is TRBJ1-4; tentative D call: TRBD1 (5 bases). V lost 0 bases and J lost 7, with 13 bases in between. The germline V gene has CDR1 SGHRS and CDR2 YFSETQ. This CDR3 has 15 residues. The CDR3 nucleotides are TGCGCCAGCAGCTTGGGTCTGCAGGGAGGTGAAAAACTGTTTTTT. This sequence encodes CASSLGLQGGEKLFF.

The chain joins TRBV11-2 to TRBJ1-4; 8 nucleotides align to TRBD1. This CDR3 has 15 residues. Germline V lookup: CDR1 SGHAT, CDR2 FQNNGV. V lost 4 bases, J lost 7 bases, and 8 bases stayed unmatched. CDR3: CASSYGQGGSEKLFF. CDR3 nucleotides: TGTGCCAGCAGCTATGGACAGGGAGGAAGTGAAAAACTGTTTTTT.

The CDR3: CSVAQGNNEQFF. The CDR3, as DNA: TGCAGCGTTGCACAGGGAAACAATGAGCAGTTCTTC. V gene TRBV29-1 combines with J gene TRBJ2-1; a possible D gene is TRBD1 (6 bases). This CDR3 spans 12 amino acids. V lost 4 bases and J 5 bases, leaving 9 bases between the germline ends. CDR1 and CDR2 (germline): SQVTM, ANQGSEA.

The chain combines TRBV7-9 with TRBJ2-5, with a tentative D call TRBD2 (5 bases). V was clipped by 1 base and J by 4 bases, with 13 bases between them. Germline loops: CDR1 SEHNR, CDR2 FQNEAQ (reference sequence). This CDR3 spans 15 amino acids. CDR3 coding DNA: TGTGCCAGCAGCTTAGAGGGCCGGGGTTTAGAGACCCAGTACTTC. Translation gives CASSLEGRGLETQYF.

This clone was seen a handful of times. V and J are TRBV30 and TRBJ2-5, with unresolved D. With 4 bases removed from V and 0 bases from J, the gap between germline ends came to 6 bases. The V gene's germline CDR1 is GTSNPN and CDR2 SVGIG (reference sequence). The CDR3 runs 12 residues. The CDR3 nucleotides are TGTGCCTGGACCGGAGACCAAGAGACCCAGTACTTC. This codes for CAWTGDQETQYF. Complete variable domain (other parts from reference TRBV30 and TRBJ2-5): SQTIHQWPATLVQPVGSPLSLECTVEGTSNPNLYWYRQAAGRGLQLLFYSVGIGQISSEVPQNLSASRPQDRQFILSSKKLLLSDSGFYLCAWTGDQETQYFGPGTRLLVL.

The chain couples TRBV18 to TRBJ2-1; 16 bases are a match to TRBD2. CDR3 length equals 16 residues. The junction had 8 bases not matched to a gene; V was cut back by 6 bases and J by 9 bases. The germline gives CDR1 KGHSH, CDR2 LQKENI. CDR3 nucleotides: TGTGCCAGCTCTCTGGGACTAGCGGGAGGGCCGGGTGAGCAGTTCTTC. This translates into CASSLGLAGGPGEQFF.

This chain joins TRBV7-6 and TRBJ1-1, with D unresolved. Trimming stripped 8 bases from V and 0 bases from J, with 10 bases between. Germline loops: CDR1 SGHVS, CDR2 FNYEAQ. The length of the CDR3 is 13 residues. Here the CDR3 DNA reads TGTGCCAGCGGCGACGGGGTGAACACTGAAGCTTTCTTT. Translation: CASGDGVNTEAFF.

The genes are TRBV18 and TRBJ1-1, with D uncertain. Germline CDR1 reads KGHSH; CDR2 reads LQKENI. The CDR3 runs to 12 residues. Between the trimmed V and J ends, which lost 3 bases and 5 bases, there was a span of 7 bases. The DNA for the CDR3 is TGTGCCAGCTCACCGGCTTCGACTGAAGCTTTCTTT. This gives the protein CASSPASTEAFF. The full variable domain, rest sourced from reference TRBV18 and TRBJ1-1, is NAGVMQNPRHLVRRRGQEARLRCSPMKGHSHVYWYRQLPEEGLKFMVYLQKENIIDESGMPKERFSAEFPKEGPSILRIQQVVRGDSAAYFCASSPASTEAFFGQGTRLTVV.

This clone was counted a single time. The CDR3 protein is CASSPPGDSPLHF. DNA for the CDR3: TGTGCCAGCAGCCCCCCGGGGGATTCACCCCTCCACTTT. The chain uses TRBV6-6 and TRBJ1-6, with D maybe TRBD1 (5 bases). Germline lookup yields CDR1 MNHNY and CDR2 SVGAGI (reference sequence). The CDR3 has 13 residues. With 6 bases removed from V and 8 bases from J, the gap between germline ends came to 11 bases.

About this clone itself: Within the sample, other DNA sequences also encode this same CDR3. The chain combines TRBV5-6 with TRBJ2-7; D uncertain. Germline V gene sequence: CDR1 SGHDT, CDR2 YYEEEE. The V and J ends lost 0 bases and 6 bases respectively, with 4 bases between them. The length of the CDR3 is 11 residues. The chain's CDR3 is CASSLAREQYF. CDR3 nucleotide sequence: TGTGCCAGCAGCTTGGCCCGCGAGCAGTACTTC. Drawing the rest from reference TRBV5-6 and TRBJ2-7, the complete variable domain is DAGVTQSPTHLIKTRGQQVTLRCSPKSGHDTVSWYQQALGQGPQFIFQYYEEEERQRGNFPDRFSGHQFPNYSSELNVNALLLGDSALYLCASSLAREQYFGPGTRLTVT.

This sequence joins TRBV19 and TRBJ2-7; 7 bases are shared with TRBD2. Germline V gene sequence: CDR1 LNHDA, CDR2 SQIVND (reference sequence). This CDR3 has 12 residues. The junction had 3 bases not matched to a gene; V was cut back by 10 bases and J by 0 bases. As DNA, the CDR3 is TGTGCCACCAGGACTAGCTCCTACGAGCAGTACTTC. Translating gives CATRTSSYEQYF.

The chain employs TRBV7-2 and TRBJ1-2; D possibly corresponds to TRBD1 (5 bases). V lost 1 base to trimming and J lost 7 bases, with 13 bases between them. CDR1 and CDR2 (germline): SGHTA, FQGNSA. CDR3 size: 14 residues. The CDR3 spells CASSLGGAGLGYTF. In DNA, the CDR3 is TGTGCCAGCAGCTTAGGAGGGGCGGGGCTTGGCTACACCTTC.

In regard to this clone: The junction departs from germline at one end; a sequencing error may be responsible. This chain joins TRBV14 and TRBJ1-1; 10 nucleotides align to TRBD1. Per germline, CDR1 SGHDN and CDR2 FVKESK. The CDR3 is made up of 11 amino acids. The CDR3 protein is CASSPGTGVGF. DNA of the CDR3: TGTGCCAGCAGCCCCGGGACAGGGGTAGGGTTC.

This clone was found once. The chain is built from TRBV28 and TRBJ1-6; 8 bases line up with TRBD1. The CDR3 extends over 13 amino acids. The J segment lost 8 bases and the V segment lost 6 bases, leaving 3 bases of the junction unmatched. Germline assignment: CDR1 MDHEN and CDR2 SYDVKM. CDR3 loop: CASSGTGDSPLHF. The CDR3 region has the DNA TGTGCCAGCAGCGGGACAGGAGATTCACCCCTCCACTTT.

V usage is TRBV11-2 and J usage is TRBJ2-5; tentative D call: TRBD2 (6 bases). The ends were cut back, 5 bases at V and 5 bases at J, with 12 bases in the middle. CDR3 length equals 13 residues. The germline V gene has CDR1 SGHAT and CDR2 FQNNGV. DNA for the CDR3: TGTGCCAGCAGCGCACAGGCGGGGGAGACCCAGTACTTC. Encoded protein: CASSAQAGETQYF.

This clone has only a few counts. This chain joins TRBV18 and TRBJ2-5; D perhaps matches TRBD1 (5 bases). The V end was cut by 4 bases, the J end by 3 bases, with 12 bases between. CDR1 and CDR2 from the germline V gene are KGHSH and LQKENI. The CDR3 contains 14 residues. CDR3: CASSLVEGEETQYF. CDR3 nucleotide sequence: TGTGCCAGCTCACTCGTGGAAGGGGAAGAGACCCAGTACTTC.

This clone was seen only a few times. The chain carries TRBV29-1 and TRBJ2-1; 10 bases align to TRBD2. CDR1 is SQVTM, CDR2 ANQGSEA, per germline. The trim removed 7 bases at V and 6 bases at J, leaving 24 bases unmatched. This CDR3 has 19 residues. CDR3 coding DNA: TGCAGCGCCACCCCCGGGACTAGCGTCTCGAAGGGTAGGTTCAATGAGCAGTTCTTC. This translates into CSATPGTSVSKGRFNEQFF.

The gene calls are TRBV30 and TRBJ2-1; possibly TRBD2 for D (5 bases). Germline V CDR1 and CDR2: GTSNPN, SVGIG (reference sequence). V dropped 0 bases and J dropped 9 bases, with 12 bases sitting between them. The CDR3 has 13 amino acids. The CDR3 DNA is TGTGCCTGGAGTGTAACTGCTCGGGGTGAGCAGTTCTTC. Encoded protein: CAWSVTARGEQFF.

The V gene is TRBV10-3, the J gene TRBJ1-1; no reliable D call. The CDR3 sequence is 15 residues long. Germline CDR1 ENHRY, CDR2 SYGVKD. V shed 4 bases and J shed 1 base, with 13 bases lying between them. The CDR3 DNA is TGTGCCATCAGTGTGGGGTGGAGGCGGAACACTGAAGCTTTCTTT. Amino acids: CAISVGWRRNTEAFF.

This chain connects TRBV7-8 to TRBJ1-5; TRBD1 matches at 7 bases. CDR1 is SGHVS and CDR2 is FQNEAQ in the germline V gene. There are 17 residues in the CDR3. The junction had 12 bases not matched to a gene; V was cut back by 5 bases and J by 2 bases. CDR3 region: CASSATTTGFGNQPQHF. The CDR3 DNA follows: TGTGCCAGCAGCGCAACGACGACAGGGTTCGGCAATCAGCCCCAGCATTTT. The full variable domain, completed using reference TRBV7-8 and TRBJ1-5, is GAGVSQSPRYKVAKRGQDVALRCDPISGHVSLFWYQQALGQGPEFLTYFQNEAQLDKSGLPSDRFFAERPEGSVSTLKIQRTQQEDSAVYLCASSATTTGFGNQPQHFGDGTRLSIL.

This chain connects TRBV13 to TRBJ2-2; 9 nucleotides align to TRBD1. Trimming cost V 3 bases and J 9 bases; bases outside gene matches: 8. The CDR3 loop spans 15 amino acids. Germline assignment: CDR1 PRHDT and CDR2 FYEKMQ (reference sequence). The CDR3 sequence: CASSFTGGQSRELFF. The CDR3 region has the DNA TGTGCCAGCAGCTTCACAGGGGGCCAGTCCCGGGAGCTGTTTTTT.

The sample holds a few counts of this clone. This rearrangement joins TRBV7-9 to TRBJ2-5; a possible D gene is TRBD1 (6 bases). This CDR3 has 16 residues. Germline lookup yields CDR1 SEHNR and CDR2 FQNEAQ (reference sequence). V lost 5 bases and J 3 bases, leaving 19 bases between the germline ends. The CDR3 region is CASSQGGSGPKETQYF. The CDR3 coding sequence is TGTGCCAGCAGCCAAGGGGGTTCAGGGCCAAAAGAGACCCAGTACTTC.

The chain couples TRBV7-6 to TRBJ1-6; D gene ambiguous. Germline-derived CDR1 and CDR2 are SGHVS and FNYEAQ. This CDR3 has 13 residues. The V and J ends lost 5 bases and 7 bases respectively, with 9 bases between them. The CDR3 DNA sequence: TGTGCCAGCAGCGACTCGGGGAATTCACCCCTCCACTTT. The encoded protein is CASSDSGNSPLHF.